This T cell receptor beta chain originates from a study of T cell repertoires in cytomegalovirus infection. On the study more broadly: Recently identified HLA-C-restricted and well-studied HLA-B-restricted CMV epitopes were used. Matching HLA type and CMV infection were both indicated by public TCR beta signatures. Study conclusions and caveats: Within the response measured ex vivo, HLA-C-restricted CMV-specific TCR beta clonotypes were dominant. Public TCR beta family frequency separated CMV-and-HLA carriers, including in an independent cohort.

TCRdb independently ran MiXCR on the reads; one entry per CDR3 protein. The sample consists of about half a million distinct CDR3 sequences, roughly 34% of them appearing once. Notes on this clonotype: Its specificity is unknown.

The germline CDR1 and CDR2 sequences are MNHNS and SASEGT. This CDR3 spans 16 amino acids. V lost 5 bases and J lost 4; bases outside the gene matches: 9. The chain couples TRBV6-1 to TRBJ1-2; 11 nucleotides line up with TRBD1. The clonotype originates from a human donor in good health (CMV status not recorded). Some clones in this sample may be carry-over from other donors' samples. This material consisted of cultured PBMCs, taken from culture after CMV antigen stimulation. The CDR3 sequence is CASSTWTGGTFYGYTF. The CDR3 DNA reads as TGTGCCAGCAGTACATGGACAGGGGGCACATTCTATGGCTACACCTTC.